The 30 T cell receptor beta chains listed next were all sequenced from one sample in a study of blood T cell repertoires in COVID-19 (dated by TCRdb to the early 2020s). The library came from the immunoSEQ multiplex PCR assay. The table was pulled from immuneACCESS by TCRdb, which kept in-frame rearrangements only. Such tables lose some clones; where checked, under half of the loss comes from unresolved V genes, and the rest has no known cause. This sample is represented by 150,000 to 200,000 clones; about 85% of them were singletons. The leading ten clones occupy roughly 1.1% of the sample. The sequenced sample consisted of peripheral blood. Receptors originate from a man in his sixties who had recovered from COVID-19.

The chain is built from TRBV4-2 and TRBJ2-1; 8 bases agree with TRBD2. Germline trimming cut 7 bases from V and 3 bases from J; bases unmatched to any gene: 8. The CDR3 covers 15 residues. Germline lookup yields CDR1 LGHNA and CDR2 YNFKEQ. CDR3 sequence reads: CASKRGTSGYNEQFF. The CDR3 DNA reads as TGTGCCAGCAAGAGAGGCACTAGCGGCTACAATGAGCAGTTCTTC.

This sequence joins TRBV7-9 and TRBJ2-2, with 10 bases that match TRBD1. The germline CDR1 and CDR2 sequences are SEHNR and FQNEAQ (reference sequence). With V trimmed by 6 bases and J by 1 base, 5 bases remained unmatched. This CDR3 has 16 residues. The CDR3 is CASRQTGGWNTGELFF. The DNA for the CDR3 is TGTGCCAGCAGGCAGACAGGGGGCTGGAACACCGGGGAGCTGTTTTTT.

J is TRBJ2-1 and V is TRBV7-9, with D perhaps matching TRBD1 (6 bases). The germline V gene encodes CDR1 SEHNR and CDR2 FQNEAQ (reference sequence). The CDR3 extends over 16 amino acids. V dropped 2 bases and J dropped 4 bases, with 15 bases sitting between them. CDR3: CASSLFGGKGYNEQFF. The CDR3 DNA sequence: TGTGCCAGCAGCTTATTTGGGGGCAAAGGGTACAATGAGCAGTTCTTC.

This clone has a handful of counts. Other DNA sequences of this sample code for an identical CDR3. The V call is TRBV15, the J call TRBJ2-2; D is ambiguous. CDR3 length: 15 amino acids. The V end lost 0 bases, the J end lost 0 bases, and 5 bases lay between the germline ends. Germline CDR1 and CDR2: LNHNV and YYDKDF (reference sequence). The CDR3 loop reads CATSRDRANTGELFF. CDR3 nucleotide sequence: TGTGCCACCAGCAGAGATCGGGCGAACACCGGGGAGCTGTTTTTT.

This chain joins TRBV6-5 and TRBJ1-3; 9 bases are a match to TRBD1. Germline V gene lookup returns CDR1 MNHEY and CDR2 SVGAGI. J lost 4 bases, V lost 5 bases, and 6 bases had no gene match. CDR3 size: 15 residues. The CDR3 sequence is CASSTTGGAGNTIYF. The DNA for the CDR3 is TGTGCCAGCAGTACAACAGGGGGCGCCGGAAACACCATATATTTT.

J is TRBJ1-2 and V is TRBV18; weak D call: TRBD1 (6 bases). This CDR3 is 13 amino acids long. Trimming took 2 bases from V and 6 from J, leaving 10 bases between them. Germline-derived CDR1 and CDR2 are KGHSH and LQKENI. CDR3 sequence (DNA): TGTGCCAGCTCACCATCAGGGGCGGATGGCTACACCTTC. Its protein product is CASSPSGADGYTF.

The V call is TRBV29-1, the J call TRBJ2-1; the D is unclear. V was clipped by 0 bases and J by 3 bases, with 12 bases between them. CDR3 length: 15 amino acids. The germline V gene encodes CDR1 SQVTM and CDR2 ANQGSEA. The CDR3: CSVEDHSSHYNEQFF. The CDR3 region has the DNA TGCAGCGTTGAAGATCACAGCTCCCACTACAATGAGCAGTTCTTC.

This clone has only a few counts. The chain uses TRBV7-9 and TRBJ2-2; D gene uncertain. The germline V and J ends were trimmed by 5 bases and 4 bases, with 5 bases remaining between them. CDR1 and CDR2 (germline): SEHNR, FQNEAQ (reference sequence). The CDR3 length is 12 residues. CDR3 sequence: CASSHPTGELFF. In DNA form, the CDR3 reads TGTGCCAGCAGCCATCCCACCGGGGAGCTGTTTTTT.

With respect to this clone: One end of the junction is discordant with germline, which a read error may explain. The V call is TRBV7-7, the J call TRBJ2-5; D possibly corresponds to TRBD2 (6 bases). Germline V CDR1 and CDR2: SSHAT, FNYEAQ (reference sequence). This CDR3 has 15 residues. Here the CDR3 reads CASSSNSGPRETQYF. DNA of the CDR3: TGTGCTAGCAGCTCGAATAGCGGTCCTAGGGAGACCCAGTACTTC.

This clone showed up just once. The gene calls are TRBV7-2 and TRBJ2-7; the match to TRBD2 covers 8 bases. The CDR3 covers 15 residues. V shed 0 bases and J 3 bases; nucleotides not matched to a gene: 4. CDR1 and CDR2 from the germline V gene are SGHTA and FQGNSA. For the CDR3, the DNA is TGTGCCAGCAGCTTAGCGAGCGGGGGATTCTACGAGCAGTACTTC. Amino acid sequence: CASSLASGGFYEQYF.

The table lists this clone with a few counts. The V call is TRBV9, the J call TRBJ1-4, with D uncertain. The CDR3 is 14 amino acids. Trimming cost V 1 base and J 0 bases, with 4 bases left between them. Germline V gives CDR1 SGDLS, CDR2 YYNGEE. The CDR3 is CASSVTATNEKLFF. Here the CDR3 DNA reads TGTGCCAGCAGCGTAACTGCAACTAATGAAAAACTGTTTTTT.

On this clone: One junction end does not reproduce the germline sequence, and a read error may be involved. J is TRBJ2-3 and V is TRBV7-7, with 7 bases lining up with TRBD2. The germline V gene has CDR1 SSHAT and CDR2 FNYEAQ (reference sequence). The CDR3 runs 15 residues. Written as DNA, the CDR3 is TGTGCTAGCAGCCGGGAGGAAGGCGCATGGGATACGCAGTATTTT. Translating it yields CASSREEGAWDTQYF.

The chain links TRBV4-2 to TRBJ1-5, with D tentatively TRBD1 (5 bases). V was trimmed by 1 base and J by 0 bases, leaving 13 bases between them. The CDR3 has 17 amino acids. CDR1 LGHNA and CDR2 YNFKEQ come from the germline V gene. The CDR3 DNA reads as TGTGCCAGCAGCCAAGGAGGTAGGGGCTATAGCAATCAGCCCCAGCATTTT. Residues: CASSQGGRGYSNQPQHF.

The chain is built from TRBV6-5 and TRBJ1-5; TRBD1 agrees at 7 bases. In germline, CDR1 is MNHEY, CDR2 SVGAGI. This CDR3 is built from 13 residues. With 4 bases clipped from V and 5 bases from J, the junction kept 2 bases outside the gene matches. The CDR3 sequence: CASSSDRDQPQHF. Here the CDR3 DNA reads TGTGCCAGCAGTTCCGACAGGGATCAGCCCCAGCATTTT.

The genes are TRBV10-3 and TRBJ1-1; D is perhaps TRBD1 (5 bases). Germline-derived CDR1 and CDR2 are ENHRY and SYGVKD. This CDR3 has 13 amino acids. V dropped 9 bases and J dropped 1 base, with 12 bases sitting between them. The CDR3, as DNA: TGTGCCATAATGTTGGGGGGGAACACTGAAGCTTTCTTT. Translation: CAIMLGGNTEAFF.

V is TRBV5-1 and J is TRBJ1-3, with 8 bases matching TRBD1. Germline V gene data show CDR1 as SGHRS and CDR2 as YFSETQ. The CDR3 contains 16 residues. The junction had 11 bases not matched to a gene; V was cut back by 4 bases and J by 5 bases. CDR3 in DNA: TGCGCCAGCAGCCGGGAAGGACAGGGAAAGAGAAACACCATATATTTT. Amino acids: CASSREGQGKRNTIYF.

This clone was counted between two and nine times. The CDR3 coding sequence is TGTGCCTGGAGTGCCGGACTTGCTACAGAGACCCAGTACTTC. Its protein product is CAWSAGLATETQYF. The chain joins TRBV30 to TRBJ2-5, with TRBD2 as a possible D gene (5 bases). This CDR3 contains 14 residues. CDR1 and CDR2 (germline): GTSNPN, SVGIG (reference sequence). Trimming took 1 base from V and 4 from J, leaving 13 bases between them. The full variable domain, in which reference TRBV30 and TRBJ2-5 provide the parts outside the CDR3, is SQTIHQWPATLVQPVGSPLSLECTVEGTSNPNLYWYRQAAGRGLQLLFYSVGIGQISSEVPQNLSASRPQDRQFILSSKKLLLSDSGFYLCAWSAGLATETQYFGPGTRLLVL.

The rearrangement uses TRBV6-6 and TRBJ1-3; D may be TRBD1 (6 bases). Looked up from germline, CDR1 is MNHNY and CDR2 is SVGAGI (reference sequence). This CDR3 has 14 residues. The V and J ends lost 7 bases and 1 base respectively, with 11 bases between them. CDR3 residues: CASNEQGSGNTIYF. The CDR3 nucleotides are TGTGCCAGCAATGAACAGGGTTCTGGAAACACCATATATTTT.

This chain links TRBV4-1 with TRBJ1-6; 8 bases are shared with TRBD1. The CDR3 is 17 amino acids. J was trimmed by 5 bases and V by 2 bases; bases with no gene match: 8. The germline CDR1 and CDR2 sequences are MGHRA and YSYEKL. CDR3 residues: CASSQRSGQGNNSPLHF. In DNA form, the CDR3 reads TGCGCCAGCAGCCAAAGGTCAGGACAGGGAAATAATTCACCCCTCCACTTT.

The chain has TRBV2 and TRBJ2-5, with TRBD2 as a possible D gene (7 bases). The CDR3 sequence is 13 residues long. Germline V gives CDR1 SNHLY, CDR2 FYNNEI. V was pared by 7 bases and J by 4 bases, with 13 bases between. CDR3 bases: TGTGCCAGCAACAAGAGGGGGGGAGAGACCCAGTACTTC. As protein: CASNKRGGETQYF.

The chain has TRBV6-5 and TRBJ2-2, with TRBD2 matching over 9 bases. V shed 6 bases, J shed 1 base, and the junction held 3 bases outside the gene matches. Germline V gene lookup returns CDR1 MNHEY and CDR2 SVGAGI. This CDR3 is 15 amino acids long. Here the CDR3 reads CASSFSGGNTGELFF. For the CDR3, the DNA is TGTGCCAGCAGCTTTAGCGGGGGGAACACCGGGGAGCTGTTTTTT.

This sequence joins TRBV18 and TRBJ2-7, with a weak D call TRBD1 (6 bases). Trimming removed 3 bases at V and 4 bases at J, with 10 bases between. The CDR3 loop spans 13 amino acids. Germline V lookup: CDR1 KGHSH, CDR2 LQKENI. This CDR3 is CASSPSQGYEQYF. CDR3 sequence (DNA): TGTGCCAGCTCACCGTCGCAGGGGTACGAGCAGTACTTC.

This clone has only a few counts. The rearrangement links TRBV5-1 to TRBJ2-3, with 7 bases lining up with TRBD1. CDR1 SGHRS and CDR2 YFSETQ come from the germline V gene. V was clipped by 4 bases and J by 6 bases; unmatched bases: 8. The CDR3 is 14 amino acids. CDR3 nucleotide sequence: TGCGCCAGCAGCCTACAGGGGAACCGCGATACGCAGTATTTT. It is translated as CASSLQGNRDTQYF.

The V and J genes are TRBV7-9 and TRBJ2-6, with D possibly being TRBD1 (5 bases). The CDR3 is 17 residues long. V dropped 7 bases and J dropped 3 bases, with 19 bases sitting between them. Germline values: CDR1 SEHNR, CDR2 FQNEAQ (reference sequence). The DNA of the CDR3 is TGTGCCAGCACCGGTGGGGCAGGGAAGGATGGGGCCAACGTCCTGACTTTC. It yields the protein CASTGGAGKDGANVLTF.

The gene calls are TRBV3-1 (or the pseudogene TRBV3-2) and TRBJ2-3, with a possible D match to TRBD2 (6 bases). The CDR3 covers 13 residues. From germline, CDR1 is LGHDT and CDR2 YNNKEL (reference sequence). V dropped 4 bases and J dropped 1 base, with 6 bases sitting between them. Written as DNA, the CDR3 is TGTGCCAGCAGCCCGGGGGGCACAGATACGCAGTATTTT. Translating gives CASSPGGTDTQYF.

The chain employs TRBV30 and TRBJ2-7; weak D call: TRBD2 (5 bases). V lost 3 bases, J lost 0 bases, and 18 bases lay in between. Germline-derived CDR1 and CDR2 are GTSNPN and SVGIG (reference sequence). The CDR3 extends over 16 amino acids. CDR3 amino acids: CAWSLPGGRSSYEQYF. The CDR3, as DNA: TGTGCCTGGAGCTTACCAGGAGGTCGGAGCTCCTACGAGCAGTACTTC.

This sequence joins TRBV27 and TRBJ1-1; D is possibly TRBD1 (5 bases). Germline assignment: CDR1 MNHEY and CDR2 SMNVEV (reference sequence). The CDR3 runs to 13 residues. The V gene lost 5 bases and the J gene lost 4 bases, with 11 bases spanning the gap. CDR3 sequence (DNA): TGTGCCAGCAGTCTCGATAGGGGCACTGAAGCTTTCTTT. Protein product: CASSLDRGTEAFF.

The J gene is TRBJ1-1, the V gene TRBV6-5; a weak D match, TRBD1 (6 bases). Trimming pared 0 bases from V and 5 bases from J, leaving 13 bases between. The CDR3 spans 15 residues. Looked up from germline, CDR1 is MNHEY and CDR2 is SVGAGI. In DNA form, the CDR3 reads TGTGCCAGCAGTTACTCGCTGGGGGCGCAGACTGAAGCTTTCTTT. As protein: CASSYSLGAQTEAFF.

The rearrangement joins TRBV9 to TRBJ1-2; D is unresolved. V shed 3 bases and J shed 6 bases, with 6 bases lying between them. The CDR3 loop spans 11 amino acids. Germline CDR1 SGDLS, CDR2 YYNGEE. DNA of the CDR3: TGTGCCAGCAGCGGGCCCGATGGCTACACCTTC. Amino acids: CASSGPDGYTF.

V is TRBV12-5 and J is TRBJ1-5; TRBD1 matches 9 bases. V was pared by 6 bases and J by 6 bases, with 3 bases of the junction left unmatched. Per the germline V gene, CDR1 is LGHNT and CDR2 is FRNRAP. The length of the CDR3 is 13 residues. In DNA, the CDR3 is TGTGCTAGTGGGGGGACAGGGAGTCAGCCCCAGCATTTT. Encoded protein: CASGGTGSQPQHF.